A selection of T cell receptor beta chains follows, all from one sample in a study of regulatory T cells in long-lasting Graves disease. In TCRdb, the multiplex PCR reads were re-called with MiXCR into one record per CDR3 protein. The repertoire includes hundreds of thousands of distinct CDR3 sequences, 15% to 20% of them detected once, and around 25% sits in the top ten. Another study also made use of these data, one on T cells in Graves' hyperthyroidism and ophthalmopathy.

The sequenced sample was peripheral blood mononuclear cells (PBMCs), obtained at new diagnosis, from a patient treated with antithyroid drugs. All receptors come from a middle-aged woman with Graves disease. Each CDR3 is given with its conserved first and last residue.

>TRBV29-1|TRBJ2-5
CSVEAGTYPETQYF
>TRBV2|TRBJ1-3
CASSEGQKTGNTIYF
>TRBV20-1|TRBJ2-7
CSAKAGGPSEQYF
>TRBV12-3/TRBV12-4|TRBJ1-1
CASSGTGVPEAFF
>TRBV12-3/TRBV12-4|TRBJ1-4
CASSSHRQGTQKLFF
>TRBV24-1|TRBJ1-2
CATSDPYRGGGYTF
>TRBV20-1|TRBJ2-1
CSARGLAGGQNEQFF
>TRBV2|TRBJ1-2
CASSDMTGSHYGYTF
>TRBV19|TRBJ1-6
CASSIRTGNSPLHF
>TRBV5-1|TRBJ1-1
CASSSPGTGANTEAFF
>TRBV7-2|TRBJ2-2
CASSLPSGGPDTGELFF
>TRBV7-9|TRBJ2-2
CASSLRGQGRTGELFF
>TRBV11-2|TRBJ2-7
CASSELRDRPYVAYF
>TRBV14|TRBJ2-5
CASSRQGPETQYF
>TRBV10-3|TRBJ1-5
CASSRTGPAPQHF
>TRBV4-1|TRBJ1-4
CASSQEARPTNEKLFF
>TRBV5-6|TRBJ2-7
CASSLGGLLTGTSYEQYF
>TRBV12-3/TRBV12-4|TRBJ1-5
CASSLRRVSGISNQPQHF
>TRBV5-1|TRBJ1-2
CASRSTESYGYTF
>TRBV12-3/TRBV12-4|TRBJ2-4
CASSRRGGGNIQYF
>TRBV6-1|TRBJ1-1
CASSPRQGSARFKTEAFF
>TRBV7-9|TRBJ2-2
CASSLGIGPTGELFF
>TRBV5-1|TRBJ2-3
CASSLLPGQITDTQYF